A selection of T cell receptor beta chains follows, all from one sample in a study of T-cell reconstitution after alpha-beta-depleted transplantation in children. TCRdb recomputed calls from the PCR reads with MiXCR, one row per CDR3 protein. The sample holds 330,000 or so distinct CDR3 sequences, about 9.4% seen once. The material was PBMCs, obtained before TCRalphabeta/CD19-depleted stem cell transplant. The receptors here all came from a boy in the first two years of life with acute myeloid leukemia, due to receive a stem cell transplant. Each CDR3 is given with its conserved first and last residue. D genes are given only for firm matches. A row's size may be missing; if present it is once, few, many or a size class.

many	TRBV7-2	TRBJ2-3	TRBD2	TGTGCCAGCAGCTTAACAGCGGGAGGGGGGGATACGCAGTATTTT	CASSLTAGGGDTQYF
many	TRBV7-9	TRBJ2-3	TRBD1	TGTGCCAGCAAGGCGACAGGGGGCGATACGCAGTATTTT	CASKATGGDTQYF
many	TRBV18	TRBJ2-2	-	TGTGCCAGCTCATCCGCCAGGGAGCTGTTTTTT	CASSSARELFF
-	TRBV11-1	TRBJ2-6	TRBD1	TGTGCCAGCAGCGGGGACAGTAGGCGCTCTGGGGCCAACGTCCTGACTTTC	CASSGDSRRSGANVLTF
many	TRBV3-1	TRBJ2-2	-	TGTGCCAGCAGCCAAGGGGCATGGACCGGGGAGCTGTTTTTT	CASSQGAWTGELFF
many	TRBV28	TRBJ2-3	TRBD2	TGTGCCAGCAGTCCAGCGGGGGGGAGCACAGATACGCAGTATTTT	CASSPAGGSTDTQYF
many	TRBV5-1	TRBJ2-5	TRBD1	TGCGCCAGCAGCAAGGACAGGGGGCGGGAGACCCAGTACTTC	CASSKDRGRETQYF
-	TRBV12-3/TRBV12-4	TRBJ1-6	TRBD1	TGTGCCAGCAGTGCTCGGGACAGGGGGCCGAATTCACCCCTCCACTTT	CASSARDRGPNSPLHF
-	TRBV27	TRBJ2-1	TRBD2	TGTGCCAGCAGCTTACGGGGGGGCCGGTCCTACAATGAGCAGTTCTTC	CASSLRGGRSYNEQFF
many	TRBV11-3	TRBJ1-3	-	TGTGCCAGCAGCTTAGCCGTTGGAAACACCATATATTTT	CASSLAVGNTIYF
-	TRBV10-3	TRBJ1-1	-	TGTGCCATCAGTGGTAGGAGGAACACTGAAGCTTTCTTT	CAISGRRNTEAFF
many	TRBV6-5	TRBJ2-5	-	TGTGCCAGCAGTTACTCAGGACCGCCCCAAGAGACCCAGTACTTC	CASSYSGPPQETQYF
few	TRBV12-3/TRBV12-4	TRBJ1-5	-	TGTGCCAGCAGTCAACCGGGGTACAGCAATCAGCCCCAGCATTTT	CASSQPGYSNQPQHF
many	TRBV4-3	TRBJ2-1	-	TGCGCCAGCAGCCCCGTTCACCGTATTGTACCGGCCTACAATGAGCAGTTCTTC	CASSPVHRIVPAYNEQFF
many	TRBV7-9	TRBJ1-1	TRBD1	TGTGCCAGCACCCCTAAGGGGGCGAGGACTGAAGCTTTCTTT	CASTPKGARTEAFF
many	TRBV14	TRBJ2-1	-	TGTGCCAGCAGCCCGTACAGGTTGAATGAGCAGTTCTTC	CASSPYRLNEQFF
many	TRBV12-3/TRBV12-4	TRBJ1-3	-	TGTGCCAGCAGTTTTGGGACCTCTGGAAACACCATATATTTT	CASSFGTSGNTIYF
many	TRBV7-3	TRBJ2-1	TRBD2	TGTGCCAGCAGCCTACTAGCGGGAGGTAATGAGCAGTTCTTC	CASSLLAGGNEQFF
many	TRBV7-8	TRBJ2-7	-	TGTGCCAGCAGCCCCGGGACAATTCTTTACGAGCAGTACTTC	CASSPGTILYEQYF
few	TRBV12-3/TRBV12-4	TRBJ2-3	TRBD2	TGTGCCAGCAGAATATCCGGGACTAGACCCACAGATACGCAGTATTTT	CASRISGTRPTDTQYF
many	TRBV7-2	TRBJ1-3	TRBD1	TGTGCCAGCAGCCCAATGGGACAGTCCCTCTCTGGAAACACCATATATTTT	CASSPMGQSLSGNTIYF
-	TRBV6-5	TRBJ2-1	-	TGTGCCAGCAGTTACTCGACGGGCTATGAGCAGTTCTTC	CASSYSTGYEQFF
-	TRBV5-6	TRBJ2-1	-	TGTGCCAGCAGCTTGGAGGGGGGGGGGGCCAATGAGCAGTTCTTC	CASSLEGGGANEQFF
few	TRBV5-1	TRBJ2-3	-	TGCGCCAGCAGGCCGAGTCTAGATACGCAGTATTTT	CASRPSLDTQYF
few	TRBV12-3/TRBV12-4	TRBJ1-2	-	TGTGCCAGCAGTTGGACCCCGACAGCAATTAACTATGGCTACACCTTC	CASSWTPTAINYGYTF
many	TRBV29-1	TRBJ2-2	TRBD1	TGCAGCGTTGCCGGTTGGCGGCAGGGGGCCGGGGAGCTGTTTTTT	CSVAGWRQGAGELFF
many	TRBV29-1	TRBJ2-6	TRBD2	TGCAGCGTTGATTGGGGGGGGAGCTCTGGGGCCAACGTCCTGACTTTC	CSVDWGGSSGANVLTF
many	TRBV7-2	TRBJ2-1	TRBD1	TGTGCCAGCAGCTTAGCGAGGGACAGGGCAAGGTTCTTC	CASSLARDRARFF
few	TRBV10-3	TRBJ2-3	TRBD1	TGTGCCATCAGTGGACAGGGAGATACGCAGTATTTT	CAISGQGDTQYF
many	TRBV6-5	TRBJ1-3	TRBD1	TGTGCCAGCAGTTACGCCGGGACAGGGGGACGGAACACCATATATTTT	CASSYAGTGGRNTIYF
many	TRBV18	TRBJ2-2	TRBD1	TGTGCCAGCTCGACGGACAGGATAAACACCGGGGAGCTGTTTTTT	CASSTDRINTGELFF
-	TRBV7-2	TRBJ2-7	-	TGTGCCAGCAGCTTACGTCGGGAGACGGACTCCTACGAGCAGTACTTC	CASSLRRETDSYEQYF
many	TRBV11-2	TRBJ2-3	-	TGTGCCAGCAGCTTAGCCGGCTTTGGGGCAGATACGCAGTATTTT	CASSLAGFGADTQYF
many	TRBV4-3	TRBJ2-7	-	TGCGCCAGCAGCCAAGGTATAGCGGTCGCCTACGAGCAGTACTTC	CASSQGIAVAYEQYF
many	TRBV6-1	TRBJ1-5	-	TGTGCCAGCAGAGGGGGGTTGCGGAATCAGCCCCAGCATTTT	CASRGGLRNQPQHF
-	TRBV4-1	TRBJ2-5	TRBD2	TGCGCCAGCAGCCAAGACGGACTAGCGGGAGTCCTCCGGGCCCAGTACTTC	CASSQDGLAGVLRAQYF
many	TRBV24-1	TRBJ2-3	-	TGTGCCACCAGTGGTCCGGGACGGCCCACAGATACGCAGTATTTT	CATSGPGRPTDTQYF
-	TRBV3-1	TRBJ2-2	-	TGTGCCAGCTGTTTAGCCCGCGGCTGGACTTTTCTTAACACCGGGGAGCTGTTTTTT	CASCLARGWTFLNTGELFF
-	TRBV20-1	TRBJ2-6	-	TGCAGTGCTAGCCGGCAGTTACTGAGCTCTGGGGCCAACGTCCTGACTTTC	CSASRQLLSSGANVLTF
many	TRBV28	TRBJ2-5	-	TGTGCCAGCAGTTCCTCGATTGACAACCAAGAGACCCAGTACTTC	CASSSSIDNQETQYF
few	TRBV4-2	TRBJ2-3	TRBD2	TGTGCCAGCAGCCAACCTCTAGCGGGAGGCACAGATACGCAGTATTTT	CASSQPLAGGTDTQYF